The clone carrying this T cell receptor (beta chain) was counted only a few times. The antigen remains undetermined. There was one heparinised blood draw per donor, averaging about 100 mL. Staining for CD45RO/CCR7/CD25/CD127/CD95/CD27 allowed sorting of CD4+ naive, central memory, regulatory and stem cell-like memory cells. With 0 bases removed from V and 8 bases from J, the gap between germline ends came to 10 bases. The CDR3 has 13 residues. Germline V gives CDR1 MNHEY, CDR2 SVGAGI. This sample is part of a study of beta chain features in type 1 diabetes. Whole-study findings and limits: A potential influence of HLA type upon TCRB rearrangement remained unresolved herein.

What was sequenced were expressed TCRB transcripts, since all of the isolated RNA had been reverse transcribed. Profiling relied on immunoSEQ multiplex PCR, and the TCRdb table lists in-frame clones only, not all of them. The sample consists of nearly 250,000 clones, approximately 70% of them appearing once. The chain has TRBV6-5 and TRBJ2-5; possibly TRBD2 for D (5 bases). The clonotype was recovered from a young man in good health. Sequenced input: naive CD4+ T cells from blood. The chain's CDR3 is CASSYSGGHTQYF. The CDR3 DNA reads as TGTGCCAGCAGTTACTCAGGCGGGCATACCCAGTACTTC.